This TCR beta chain is from a study of blood T cell repertoires in COVID-19. Original data processing: Amplification from reference gene primers served as the basis for estimated nucleated cell counts. The repertoire was sequenced with immunoSEQ multiplex PCR; TCRdb's copy has only in-frame clones and lacks some. That table supplies the V and J calls and clone size; D and trimming were determined from the DNA. The data show roughly 220,000 clones, about 81% seen once. In germline, CDR1 is SGHNT, CDR2 YYREEE (reference sequence). This CDR3 has 16 residues. Trimming removed 5 bases at V and 7 bases at J, with 22 bases between.

V gene TRBV5-4 combines with J gene TRBJ2-1, with D possibly being TRBD2 (6 bases). Sequencing input: peripheral blood. This sequence was found in an elderly woman with COVID-19, enrolled during active disease. CDR3 nucleotide sequence: TGTGCCAGCAGGGACCCTCGGGCGGGGCTAGTAAATGAGCAGTTCTTC. Residues: CASRDPRAGLVNEQFF.